Presented here are 24 T cell receptor beta chains from one specimen sequenced in a study of regulatory T cells in long-lasting Graves disease. The TCR beta library used iRepertoire HTBI primers with Arm-PCR amplification of CDR3. TCRdb processed the multiplex PCR reads anew with MiXCR; each CDR3 protein has one entry. The sample lists more than 400,000 distinct CDR3 sequences; roughly 17% were seen once. This sample's time point: newly diagnosed GD, antithyroid drugs for less than 3 months. PBMC-extracted RNA yielded the TCR library. The data also belong to a second study, concerning T cells in Graves' hyperthyroidism and ophthalmopathy.

The input for sequencing was peripheral blood mononuclear cells (PBMCs), taken at new diagnosis, from a patient treated with antithyroid drugs. These receptors came from a man aged 40-50 years with Graves disease.

The chain employs TRBV30 and TRBJ2-5, with D perhaps TRBD1 or TRBD2 (6 bases each). Germline CDR1 reads GTSNPN; CDR2 reads SVGIG (reference sequence). The CDR3 loop spans 13 amino acids. V was pared by 2 bases and J by 5 bases, with 12 bases between. The CDR3 loop is CAWSPRRGETQYF. Written as DNA, the CDR3 is TGTGCCTGGAGTCCTCGGAGGGGGGAGACCCAGTACTTC.

This clonotype was detected ten times or more. J is TRBJ2-5 and V is TRBV10-3; D possibly corresponds to TRBD1 (5 bases). V lost 6 bases and J lost 6, with 14 bases in between. The CDR3 is 13 amino acids. Germline CDR1 ENHRY, CDR2 SYGVKD. CDR3 nucleotide sequence: TGTGCCATCAGCCCTCCCCAGGGAAAGACCCAGTACTTC. This gives the protein CAISPPQGKTQYF.

The chain links TRBV11-2 to TRBJ2-5; possibly TRBD1 for D (6 bases). Trimming left V 5 bases short and J 7 bases short, with 11 bases between. The CDR3 length is 12 residues. Germline CDR1 is SGHAT and CDR2 is FQNNGV. The CDR3 sequence: CASSPRGWTQYF. CDR3 sequence (DNA): TGTGCCAGCAGCCCGAGGGGGTGGACCCAGTACTTC.

This clonotype has a handful of counts. The chain links TRBV11-2 to TRBJ2-7; D remains unclear. CDR1 is SGHAT, CDR2 FQNNGV, per germline. The CDR3 has 13 amino acids. Deletions cut 5 bases from V and 1 base from J, with 9 bases between. The CDR3 loop is CASSPRFSYEQYF. The DNA of the CDR3 is TGTGCCAGCAGCCCCCGGTTTTCCTACGAGCAGTACTTC.

This clonotype turned up a few times. This chain connects TRBV19 to TRBJ2-1; TRBD2 agrees at 11 bases. This CDR3 spans 16 amino acids. The germline gives CDR1 LNHDA, CDR2 SQIVND (reference sequence). V lost 6 bases to trimming and J lost 3 bases; unmatched junction nucleotides: 7. The CDR3 DNA reads as TGTGCCAGTAGGGATTCAGGGACTAGCGGCTACAATGAGCAGTTCTTC. This sequence encodes CASRDSGTSGYNEQFF. The full variable domain, rest sourced from reference TRBV19 and TRBJ2-1, is DGGITQSPKYLFRKEGQNVTLSCEQNLNHDAMYWYRQDPGQGLRLIYYSQIVNDFQKGDIAEGYSVSREKKESFPLTVTSAQKNPTAFYLCASRDSGTSGYNEQFFGPGTRLTVL.

This clonotype appeared a few times. V gene TRBV28 combines with J gene TRBJ1-1; D ambiguous. The CDR3 consists of 15 residues. V was shortened by 6 bases and J by 1 base, with 15 bases between the two germline ends. CDR1 MDHEN and CDR2 SYDVKM come from the germline V gene. The chain's CDR3 is CASSRWELTNTEAFF. The CDR3 DNA reads as TGTGCCAGCAGCCGTTGGGAGTTGACGAACACTGAAGCTTTCTTT. The variable domain in full, with the rest retrieved from reference TRBV28 and TRBJ1-1, is DVKVTQSSRYLVKRTGEKVFLECVQDMDHENMFWYRQDPGLGLRLIYFSYDVKMKEKGDIPEGYSVSREKKERFSLILESASTNQTSMYLCASSRWELTNTEAFFGQGTRLTVV.

The chain employs TRBV10-3 and TRBJ2-2; D gene uncertain. The V end was cut by 7 bases, the J end by 0 bases, with 9 bases between. CDR3 length: 14 amino acids. Germline V CDR1 and CDR2: ENHRY, SYGVKD. The DNA of the CDR3 is TGTGCCATCATGGAGATCGCGAACACCGGGGAGCTGTTTTTT. Amino acid sequence: CAIMEIANTGELFF.

This clonotype was detected many times. The J gene is TRBJ1-5, the V gene TRBV3-1, with D tentatively TRBD1 (6 bases). Germline values: CDR1 LGHDT, CDR2 YNNKEL (reference sequence). V shed 0 bases and J shed 3 bases, with 9 bases lying between them. This CDR3 spans 15 amino acids. CDR3 sequence reads: CASSQETGHNQPQHF. The CDR3 DNA reads as TGTGCCAGCAGCCAAGAGACAGGCCACAATCAGCCCCAGCATTTT.

With regard to this clonotype: As the CDR3 is not closed by the conserved phenylalanine or tryptophan, this likely results from a read error. V usage is TRBV28 and J usage is TRBJ1-1; 7 nucleotides agree with TRBD1. Germline CDR1 and CDR2: MDHEN and SYDVKM. The junction had 4 bases not matched to a gene; V was cut back by 6 bases and J by 3 bases. The CDR3 contains 13 residues. The CDR3 loop reads CASSRGQYTEAFS. CDR3 nucleotides: TGTGCCAGCAGCCGGGGACAGTACACTGAAGCTTTCTCT.

This clonotype was observed a handful of times. V and J are TRBV20-1 and TRBJ2-5; no reliable D call. CDR3 size: 14 residues. Between the trimmed V and J ends, which lost 4 bases and 0 bases, there was a span of 12 bases. Germline V CDR1 and CDR2: DFQATT, SNEGSKA (reference sequence). The CDR3 spells CSATKTENQETQYF. CDR3 in DNA: TGCAGTGCTACCAAAACAGAAAACCAAGAGACCCAGTACTTC.

This clonotype was recorded at least ten times. The gene calls are TRBV28 and TRBJ1-1; no firm D call. The ends were cut back, 4 bases at V and 8 bases at J, with 11 bases in the middle. CDR3 length: 12 amino acids. Per germline, CDR1 MDHEN and CDR2 SYDVKM. The CDR3 spells CASSYGRGEAFF. Written as DNA, the CDR3 is TGTGCCAGCAGTTACGGACGAGGGGAAGCTTTCTTT. Filled out from reference TRBV28 and TRBJ1-1, the complete variable domain reads DVKVTQSSRYLVKRTGEKVFLECVQDMDHENMFWYRQDPGLGLRLIYFSYDVKMKEKGDIPEGYSVSREKKERFSLILESASTNQTSMYLCASSYGRGEAFFGQGTRLTVV.

This clonotype was counted many times. This rearrangement joins TRBV2 to TRBJ2-7; D is possibly TRBD1 (5 bases). Deletions cut 7 bases from V and 4 bases from J, with 11 bases between. There are 12 residues in the CDR3. Germline lookup yields CDR1 SNHLY and CDR2 FYNNEI. This CDR3 reads CASKGAPYEQYF. CDR3 nucleotides: TGTGCCAGCAAAGGGGCTCCGTACGAGCAGTACTTC.

This clonotype was detected ten times or more. This chain's CDR3 is CATSDPGLASSYEQYF. In DNA, the CDR3 is TGTGCCACCAGCGACCCGGGACTAGCGAGCTCCTACGAGCAGTACTTC. The chain uses TRBV15 and TRBJ2-7, with 10 bases identical to TRBD2. V trimming: 5 bases; J trimming: 0 bases; junction bases outside the gene matches: 7. Per germline, CDR1 LNHNV and CDR2 YYDKDF (reference sequence). This CDR3 region has 16 residues.

This chain connects TRBV7-6 to TRBJ1-1; D remains unclear. Germline CDR1 and CDR2: SGHVS and FNYEAQ. Trimming shortened V by 8 bases and J by 0 bases, and 16 bases separated the two germline ends. This CDR3 region has 15 residues. This CDR3 is CASSSQKLMNTEAFF. CDR3 nucleotides: TGTGCCAGCTCATCGCAGAAGTTGATGAACACTGAAGCTTTCTTT.

This clonotype was observed a handful of times. The chain links TRBV30 to TRBJ2-1; TRBD2 aligns across 13 bases. With V trimmed by 5 bases and J by 0 bases, 7 bases remained unmatched. Germline V CDR1 and CDR2: GTSNPN, SVGIG (reference sequence). The CDR3 runs to 17 residues. CDR3: CAWEPGLAGSSYNEQFF. CDR3 DNA sequence: TGTGCCTGGGAACCGGGACTAGCGGGAAGCTCCTACAATGAGCAGTTCTTC.

In this sample, this clonotype turned up many times. CDR3 amino acids: CASSIDQGAEAFF. CDR3 sequence (DNA): TGTGCCAGTAGTATAGATCAGGGGGCTGAAGCTTTCTTT. V is TRBV19 and J is TRBJ1-1, with 7 bases lining up with TRBD1. The germline V gene encodes CDR1 LNHDA and CDR2 SQIVND (reference sequence). CDR3 length equals 13 residues. V lost 0 bases to trimming and J lost 6 bases; unmatched junction nucleotides: 1.

The chain uses TRBV6-1 and TRBJ2-2, with D perhaps TRBD2 (5 bases). Trimming cost V 6 bases and J 8 bases, with 16 bases left between them. The V gene's germline CDR1 is MNHNS and CDR2 SASEGT. The CDR3 has 14 amino acids. CDR3 in amino acids: CASRLEEGLGELFF. In nucleotides, the CDR3 is TGTGCCAGCAGATTAGAAGAGGGATTAGGGGAGCTGTTTTTT.

This clonotype was observed at least ten times. V gene TRBV29-1 combines with J gene TRBJ2-3, with D perhaps assigned TRBD1 or TRBD2 (5 bases each). V lost 4 bases and J 4 bases, leaving 12 bases between the germline ends. CDR3 length: 13 residues. Per the germline V gene, CDR1 is SQVTM and CDR2 is ANQGSEA. The chain's CDR3 is CSVASRVSDTQYF. In DNA, the CDR3 is TGCAGCGTTGCTAGCAGGGTCTCAGATACGCAGTATTTT.

This clonotype turned up a few times. Written as DNA, the CDR3 is TGCAGCGCCGGAGGGGGGAACAGGGCTAGTGAGCAGTTCTTC. This sequence encodes CSAGGGNRASEQFF. The chain employs TRBV29-1 and TRBJ2-1; D could derive from TRBD1 or TRBD2 (6 bases each). The CDR3 totals 14 residues. Trimming took 7 bases from V and 9 from J, leaving 22 bases between them. Germline CDR1 SQVTM, CDR2 ANQGSEA.

This chain joins TRBV12-3 or TRBV12-4 and TRBJ2-4; no clear D gene. V lost 3 bases to trimming and J lost 9 bases, with 12 bases between them. The CDR3 has 13 residues. The CDR3 DNA reads TGTGCCAGCAGTTTTTCGGGCGTGGGCATTCAGTACTTC. Translating it yields CASSFSGVGIQYF.

This clonotype was found a few times. The chain joins TRBV19 to TRBJ1-1, with D hard to call. CDR3 length: 11 amino acids. CDR1 and CDR2 from the germline V gene are LNHDA and SQIVND (reference sequence). V was clipped by 3 bases and J by 13 bases, with 12 bases between them. The CDR3 sequence is CASSIDRRVFF. The DNA of the CDR3 is TGTGCCAGTAGTATTGACCGCCGAGTTTTCTTT.

In its sample, this clonotype was seen many times. The rearrangement joins TRBV27 to TRBJ2-7, with 8 bases that match TRBD2. Germline V lookup: CDR1 MNHEY, CDR2 SMNVEV (reference sequence). This CDR3 is built from 14 residues. Losses at the gene ends were 4 bases for V and 4 bases for J; bases not matched to a gene: 6. The CDR3 protein is CASSSAPSGYEQYF. The DNA of the CDR3 is TGTGCCAGCAGTTCCGCCCCTAGCGGGTACGAGCAGTACTTC.

V is TRBV5-4 and J is TRBJ2-1; weak D call: TRBD2 (5 bases). The CDR3 is 17 amino acids. Germline V CDR1 and CDR2: SGHNT, YYREEE (reference sequence). V was trimmed by 4 bases and J by 1 base, leaving 18 bases between them. CDR3 nucleotides: TGTGCCAGCAGCGGGAGCGGCCGCCGGTTTTCCTACAATGAGCAGTTCTTC. Protein: CASSGSGRRFSYNEQFF.

This clonotype was observed a few times. The gene calls are TRBV10-3 and TRBJ2-3, with 12 bases lining up with TRBD2. V dropped 6 bases and J dropped 4; count of bases not matched to a gene: 5. CDR1 and CDR2 (germline): ENHRY, SYGVKD. The CDR3 contains 15 residues. The CDR3 reads CAIRASGRDSDTQYF. The CDR3 DNA follows: TGTGCCATCAGAGCTAGCGGGAGGGATTCAGATACGCAGTATTTT.